One T cell receptor beta chain is described in this entry. Antigen: not known. The study separated CD4+ cells into CD45RA+ naive and CD45RA-negative memory subsets. The length of the CDR3 is 13 residues. Deletions cut 1 base from V and 3 bases from J, with 6 bases between. The germline CDR1 and CDR2 sequences are SGHTA and FQGNSA. Sequencing used immunoSEQ multiplex PCR; TCRdb keeps in-frame clones, though not all of them. The sample records roughly 1.4 million clones, less than 99% being singletons. The sample originates from a study of shared clonotypes between healthy human individuals. Findings and limits, study-wide: Rarefaction gave evidence that sorted-subset sequencing remained incomplete despite large depth. Shared across a handful of donors were around 4.7% of the naive CD4 clonotypes.

The sample consisted of naive CD4+ T cells sorted from blood. Subset in this sample: CD45RA+ positively selected. The J gene is TRBJ1-1, the V gene TRBV7-2; D remains unclear. The origin of this receptor is a man aged 25-45 years in good health. Here the CDR3 DNA reads TGTGCCAGCAGCTTAGAGTTTTACACTGAAGCTTTCTTT. It translates to CASSLEFYTEAFF.